This TCR beta chain was obtained from a study of cytomegalovirus exposure and HLA in healthy donors. Study-wide results and caveats: An analysis that came later showed most CMV-associated TCR beta chains appearing HLA-restricted. A later analysis appeared to link common viral pathogens to several of the most significant clusters. Immune exposure data for these donors was limited to CMV serostatus.

Notes on this clone: Its target is not known.

Germline CDR1 reads SGHTA; CDR2 reads FQGTGA. The ends were cut back, 5 bases at V and 0 bases at J, with 20 bases in the middle. The CDR3 extends over 18 amino acids. The PCR was carried out with 60 Vbeta primers and 13 Jbeta primers. Per the original methods: About 10 million shared chains were among about 80 million unique TCR beta chains counted in a later analysis. Repertoires were generated with immunoSEQ multiplex PCR, while TCRdb's copy carries only in-frame clones and drops some. The V and J calls and clone size come from that table; D and trimming were worked out from the DNA. The data contain about 250,000 clones, 78% of them singletons.

Sequenced: PBMCs. V is TRBV7-3 and J is TRBJ1-5; possible D gene TRBD1, 5 bases. This receptor was obtained from a boy younger than 18 in good health and CMV-seronegative. The CDR3 region is CASSPRGGTGYSNQPQHF. The CDR3 DNA reads as TGTGCCAGCAGCCCCCGTGGGGGGACGGGTTATAGCAATCAGCCCCAGCATTTT.